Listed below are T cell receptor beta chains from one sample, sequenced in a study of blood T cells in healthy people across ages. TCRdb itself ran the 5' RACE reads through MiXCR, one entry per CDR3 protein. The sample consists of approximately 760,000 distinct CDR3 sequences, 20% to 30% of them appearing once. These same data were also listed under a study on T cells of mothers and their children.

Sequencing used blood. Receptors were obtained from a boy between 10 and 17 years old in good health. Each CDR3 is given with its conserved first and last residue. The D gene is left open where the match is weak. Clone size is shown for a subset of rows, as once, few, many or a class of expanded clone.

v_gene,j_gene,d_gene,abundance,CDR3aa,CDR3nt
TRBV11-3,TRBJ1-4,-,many,CASSLQGGNEKLFF,TGTGCCAGCAGCCTACAGGGTGGAAATGAAAAACTGTTTTTT
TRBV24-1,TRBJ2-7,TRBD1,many,CATSPGTGVMSEQYF,TGTGCCACCAGTCCCGGGACAGGGGTTATGTCCGAGCAGTACTTC
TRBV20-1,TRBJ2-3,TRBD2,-,CSARPTSVDTQYF,TGCAGTGCTAGACCCACTAGCGTAGATACGCAGTATTTT
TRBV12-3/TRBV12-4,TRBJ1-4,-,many,CASSLSWGTRNEKLFF,TGTGCCAGCAGTTTATCTTGGGGGACCCGTAATGAAAAACTGTTTTTT
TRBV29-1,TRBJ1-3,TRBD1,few,CSAGTGGGNTIYF,TGCAGCGCCGGGACAGGCGGAGGAAACACCATATATTTT
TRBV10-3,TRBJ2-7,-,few,CAISEFDSSYEQYF,TGTGCCATCAGTGAGTTTGATTCCAGCTACGAGCAGTACTTC
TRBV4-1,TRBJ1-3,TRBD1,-,CASSRTGGENTIYF,TGCGCCAGCAGCAGGACAGGGGGCGAAAACACCATATATTTT
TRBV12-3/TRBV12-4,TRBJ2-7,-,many,CASSNDSGYEQYF,TGTGCCAGCAGTAACGACTCGGGGTACGAGCAGTACTTC
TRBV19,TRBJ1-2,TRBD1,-,CASRDREGDGYTF,TGTGCCAGTAGAGACAGGGAGGGGGACGGCTACACCTTC
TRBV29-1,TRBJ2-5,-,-,CSVGRGVLETQYF,TGCAGCGTTGGGCGGGGCGTGTTGGAGACCCAGTACTTC
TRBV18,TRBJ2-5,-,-,CASSRDALETQYF,TGTGCCAGCTCAAGAGATGCCCTAGAGACCCAGTACTTC
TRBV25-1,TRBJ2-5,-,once,CASSGGFKGTQYF,TGTGCCAGCAGTGGCGGGTTCAAGGGGACCCAGTACTTC
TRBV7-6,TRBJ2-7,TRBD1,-,CASSHLRTGLNEQHF,TGTGCCAGCAGCCACTTAAGGACAGGGTTGAACGAGCAGCACTTC
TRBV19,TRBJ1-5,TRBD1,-,CASSISDRGWNQPQHF,TGTGCCAGTAGTATAAGCGACAGGGGTTGGAATCAGCCCCAGCATTTT
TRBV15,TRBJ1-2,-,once,CATSRDWYGYTF,TGTGCCACCAGCAGGGACTGGTATGGCTACACCTTC
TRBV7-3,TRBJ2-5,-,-,CASSLIPGGQETQYF,TGTGCCAGCAGCTTAATACCAGGAGGCCAAGAGACCCAGTACTTC
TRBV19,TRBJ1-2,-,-,CASSAPGQTKNMGYTF,TGTGCCAGTAGTGCGCCCGGTCAGACGAAAAATATGGGCTACACCTTC
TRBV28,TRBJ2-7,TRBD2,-,CASSILLAGGPVRF,TGTGCCAGCAGTATCCTCTTAGCGGGAGGGCCTGTAAGATTC
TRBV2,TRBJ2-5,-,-,CASSESGSSRETQYF,TGTGCCAGCAGTGAGTCGGGGAGTTCAAGGGAGACCCAGTACTTC
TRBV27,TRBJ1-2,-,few,CASSHRNRPRNTF,TGTGCCAGCAGTCATAGGAATCGACCGCGTAACACCTTC
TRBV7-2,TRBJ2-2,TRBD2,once,CASTTTSGVVTGELFF,TGTGCCAGCACCACAACTAGCGGGGTTGTCACCGGGGAGCTGTTTTTT
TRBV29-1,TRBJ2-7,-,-,CSVEVLESSYEQYF,TGCAGCGTTGAAGTTCTAGAAAGCTCCTACGAGCAGTACTTC
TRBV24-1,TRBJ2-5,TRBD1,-,CATSDGGQGMFF,TGTGCCACCAGTGATGGGGGACAGGGGATGTTCTTC
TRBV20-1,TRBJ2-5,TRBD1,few,CSGGGAETQYF,TGCAGTGGAGGGGGCGCAGAGACCCAGTACTTC
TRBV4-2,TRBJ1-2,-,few,CASSQGGLRPGYTF,TGTGCCAGCAGCCAGGGGGGGCTGAGGCCCGGCTACACCTTC
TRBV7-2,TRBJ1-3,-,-,CASSLGGSTGNTIYF,TGTGCCAGCAGCTTAGGAGGGAGTACTGGAAACACCATATATTTT
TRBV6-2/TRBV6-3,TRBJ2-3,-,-,CAGSYAADTQYF,TGTGCCGGCAGTTACGCAGCAGATACGCAGTATTTT
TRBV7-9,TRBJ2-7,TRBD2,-,CASSFFRTSGTSYEQYF,TGTGCCAGCAGCTTCTTTCGGACTAGCGGGACCAGCTACGAGCAGTACTTC
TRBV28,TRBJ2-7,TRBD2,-,CASSLAGEGKGEQYF,TGTGCCAGCAGTTTGGCGGGGGAGGGTAAGGGCGAGCAGTACTTC
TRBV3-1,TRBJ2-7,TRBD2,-,CASRLGTSGTYEQYF,TGTGCCAGCAGACTCGGGACTAGCGGGACCTACGAGCAGTACTTC
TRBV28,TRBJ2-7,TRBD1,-,CASLTPGTGAYEQYF,TGTGCCAGCCTCACACCCGGGACAGGGGCCTACGAGCAGTACTTC